This T cell receptor (beta chain) was captured in a study of T-cell reconstitution after alpha-beta-depleted transplantation in children. V gave up 3 bases and J gave up 13 bases; unmatched junction bases: 10. The CDR3 loop spans 14 amino acids. Points on this clonotype: Its matching antigen is unknown.

The TCRbeta library was prepared with unique molecular identifiers. TCRdb fed the PCR reads into MiXCR, producing one record per CDR3 protein. This table has 450,000 to 700,000 distinct CDR3 sequences, 27% appearing once. Study-level points and caveats: Surviving recipient T cells and thymic progenitors underlay high day-60 TCRbeta diversity in some patients. By about two months after transplant, alpha-beta T cells reportedly arose from several hundred graft clones that had expanded. One year after transplant, T-cell counts and diversity came mostly from newly produced T cells.

This clonotype originated in a boy in the first two years of life with Wiskott-Aldrich syndrome, due to receive a stem cell transplant. The sequencing used PBMCs, collected before TCRalphabeta/CD19-depleted stem cell transplant. This chain joins TRBV12-3 or TRBV12-4 and TRBJ2-2; 8 bases agree with TRBD1. Here the CDR3 reads CASSFRTGPLWLFF. Written as DNA, the CDR3 is TGTGCCAGCAGTTTTAGGACAGGGCCCCTGTGGCTGTTTTTT.